A single sample is the source of the 13 T cell receptor beta chains below, sequenced in a study of control samples from healthy donors and cancer patients. Clones were sequenced by immunoSEQ multiplex PCR, and TCRdb holds only the in-frame ones, with some missing. The data hold about 99,000 clones, with around 89% observed a single time. The material sequenced was PBMCs. The receptors derive from a man aged 60 to 75 with lung cancer.

The V and J genes are TRBV2 and TRBJ1-2; TRBD1 agrees at 7 bases. V shed 10 bases, J shed 7 bases, and the junction held 3 bases outside the gene matches. Germline CDR1 is SNHLY and CDR2 is FYNNEI. This CDR3 region has 10 residues. The CDR3 region has the DNA TGTGCCACAGACAGGGTTGGCTACACCTTC. The encoded protein is CATDRVGYTF.

V is TRBV12-3 or TRBV12-4 and J is TRBJ2-5, with no clear D. The CDR3 totals 12 residues. Trimming stripped 1 base from V and 5 bases from J, with 5 bases between. The CDR3 is CASSLVEETQYF. Written as DNA, the CDR3 is TGTGCCAGCAGTTTAGTTGAGGAGACCCAGTACTTC.

V usage is TRBV24-1 and J usage is TRBJ2-5, with 7 bases that match TRBD1. V shed 1 base and J 1 base; nucleotides not matched to a gene: 2. Germline CDR1 and CDR2: KGHDR and SFDVKD. The CDR3 runs to 15 residues. DNA for the CDR3: TGTGCCACCAGTGATTTCCGACAGGGCCAAGAGACCCAGTACTTC. Translation gives CATSDFRQGQETQYF.

V is TRBV5-1 and J is TRBJ2-7; maybe TRBD1 (6 bases). The CDR3 consists of 16 residues. Trimming removed 0 bases at V and 0 bases at J, with 13 bases between. CDR1 is SGHRS, CDR2 YFSETQ, per germline. CDR3 bases: TGCGCCAGCAGCTTGGGTCATCGGGACACCTCCTACGAGCAGTACTTC. Its translation is CASSLGHRDTSYEQYF.

This chain uses TRBV19 with TRBJ1-1; D may be TRBD1 (6 bases). The CDR3 length is 14 residues. The germline CDR1 and CDR2 sequences are LNHDA and SQIVND (reference sequence). V was cut by 7 bases and J by 4 bases, with 16 bases left in between. The CDR3 region has the DNA TGTGCCAGTACCCAGGGAGGGGGAGGCACTGAAGCTTTCTTT. It translates to CASTQGGGGTEAFF.

The rearrangement links TRBV7-3 to TRBJ2-5, with D tentatively TRBD2 (7 bases). Trimming removed 2 bases at V and 2 bases at J, with 9 bases between. The CDR3 runs to 14 residues. Looked up from germline, CDR1 is SGHTA and CDR2 is FQGTGA. CDR3 loop: CASSLAGAQETQYF. CDR3 sequence (DNA): TGTGCCAGCAGCTTAGCGGGGGCGCAAGAGACCCAGTACTTC.

CDR3 sequence (DNA): TGCAGCGTGGGGGGGGCAGGGCGTACGCAGTATTTT. This codes for CSVGGAGRTQYF. This chain connects TRBV29-1 to TRBJ2-3; TRBD2 might be the D (7 bases). The ends were cut back, 6 bases at V and 8 bases at J, with 15 bases in the middle. CDR3 length equals 12 residues. Germline V gene sequence: CDR1 SQVTM, CDR2 ANQGSEA.

The chain combines TRBV10-3 with TRBJ2-3, with D possibly matching TRBD1 (5 bases). Deletions cut 6 bases from V and 0 bases from J, with 13 bases between. The CDR3 has 15 residues. Looked up from germline, CDR1 is ENHRY and CDR2 is SYGVKD. The CDR3 DNA follows: TGTGCCATCAGCAGTCCAGGGTTTAGCACAGATACGCAGTATTTT. This sequence encodes CAISSPGFSTDTQYF.

CDR3 sequence (DNA): TGTGCCAGCAGGCGGCAGGGGGTACCTCATGAAAAACTGTTTTTT. Translated: CASRRQGVPHEKLFF. The chain couples TRBV27 to TRBJ1-4; 7 bases fit TRBD1. The J segment lost 6 bases and the V segment lost 6 bases, leaving 10 bases of the junction unmatched. This CDR3 spans 15 amino acids. From germline, CDR1 is MNHEY and CDR2 SMNVEV (reference sequence).

The chain has TRBV23-1 and TRBJ2-1, with 12 nucleotides matching TRBD2. TRBV23-1 is an ORF; its function is uncertain. CDR3 size: 19 residues. The J segment lost 4 bases and the V segment lost 0 bases, leaving 10 bases of the junction unmatched. The CDR3 here is CASSQSTSGGTNSYNEQFF. As DNA, the CDR3 is TGCGCCAGCAGTCAATCAACTAGCGGGGGGACAAACTCTTACAATGAGCAGTTCTTC.

This CDR3 reads CASSLAGGDQYV. The CDR3, as DNA: TGTGCCAGCAGCTTAGCGGGGGGGGATCAGTACGTC. The chain couples TRBV7-8 to TRBJ2-7; 7 positions agree with TRBD2. The CDR3 loop spans 12 amino acids. After removal of 0 bases from V and 10 bases from J, the junction contained 3 bases not matched to a gene. From germline, CDR1 is SGHVS and CDR2 FQNEAQ.

This sequence joins TRBV6-5 and TRBJ1-5, with a weak D call TRBD1 (5 bases). This CDR3 is 15 amino acids long. The V and J ends lost 0 bases and 3 bases respectively, with 9 bases between them. In germline, CDR1 is MNHEY, CDR2 SVGAGI. The CDR3 DNA reads TGTGCCAGCAGTTACTCGTTGGGACTCAATCAGCCCCAGCATTTT. This codes for CASSYSLGLNQPQHF.

The rearrangement joins TRBV24-1 to TRBJ2-7; possibly TRBD2 for D (5 bases). Between the trimmed V and J ends, which lost 7 bases and 2 bases, there was a span of 14 bases. Germline V gene lookup returns CDR1 KGHDR and CDR2 SFDVKD. The CDR3 extends over 14 amino acids. The CDR3 spells CATSCSDYTYEQYV. CDR3 coding DNA: TGTGCCACCAGCTGTTCTGACTACACCTACGAGCAGTACGTC.